The 9 T cell receptor beta chains below come from one sample, sequenced in a study of T cell clusters in autoimmune cytopenias. Each sample's input was approximately 0.25 ug genomic DNA, 38,000 or so genome equivalents. Multiplex touch-down PCR amplified TRB using TRB-A and TRB-B pools in one tube. TCRdb reprocessed the multiplex PCR reads and stores each CDR3 protein as one record, lacking DNA. Reported are roughly 6,800 distinct CDR3 sequences; the ten largest clones contain more than 30%. The sample was also reused in another study, on T cell repertoires in aging, cancer and after chemotherapy.

Material: peripheral blood. The receptor set was obtained from a human donor in good health.

This rearrangement joins TRBV6-5 to TRBJ2-1. The V gene's germline CDR1 is MNHEY and CDR2 SVGAGI. CDR3 size: 14 residues. CDR3 amino acids: CASRELLLANEQFF.

The chain joins TRBV5-4 to TRBJ1-1. The CDR3 length is 14 residues. Germline V gene sequence: CDR1 SGHNT, CDR2 YYREEE (reference sequence). The CDR3 spells CASTTVRGSTEAFF. The full variable domain, in which reference TRBV5-4 and TRBJ1-1 provide the parts outside the CDR3, is ETGVTQSPTHLIKTRGQQVTLRCSSQSGHNTVSWYQQALGQGPQFIFQYYREEENGRGNFPPRFSGLQFPNYSSELNVNALELDDSALYLCASTTVRGSTEAFFGQGTRLTVV.

According to its frequency, this clonotype is medium-sized (0.01 to 0.1%). The chain has TRBV19 and TRBJ2-2; the D call from TCRdb, TRBD2, cannot be confirmed without DNA. Germline-derived CDR1 and CDR2 are LNHDA and SQIVND (reference sequence). The CDR3 has 15 amino acids. This chain's CDR3 is CASRTSGTNTGELFF.

The chain has TRBV6-5 and TRBJ2-1; TCRdb lists TRBD2, though no DNA is available to test this call. The CDR3 loop spans 16 amino acids. Germline V CDR1 and CDR2: MNHEY, SVGAGI. The chain's CDR3 is CASSELSGGATDEQFF.

The J gene is TRBJ2-1, the V gene TRBV12-3 or TRBV12-4; TCRdb's assignment of TRBD1 cannot be checked, as there is no DNA. CDR3 length: 14 residues. The CDR3 here is CASMVRGLMDEQFF.

Judged by frequency, this clonotype is medium-sized (0.01 to 0.1%). The V gene is TRBV29-1, the J gene TRBJ2-1. This CDR3 has 13 amino acids. The germline CDR1 and CDR2 sequences are SQVTM and ANQGSEA. The CDR3 here is CSVTEASSVEQFF.

According to its frequency, this clonotype is medium-sized. The chain employs TRBV18 and TRBJ2-3. This CDR3 region has 14 residues. In germline, CDR1 is KGHSH, CDR2 LQKENI. CDR3 loop: CASSPTYSADTQYF.

The rearrangement joins TRBV5-4 to TRBJ2-1; TCRdb designates TRBD2, a call that cannot be tested without DNA. This CDR3 comprises 16 residues. CDR1 is SGHNT, CDR2 YYREEE, per germline (reference sequence). CDR3 protein: CASRIWGTSGGDEQFF. Filled out from reference TRBV5-4 and TRBJ2-1, the complete variable domain reads ETGVTQSPTHLIKTRGQQVTLRCSSQSGHNTVSWYQQALGQGPQFIFQYYREEENGRGNFPPRFSGLQFPNYSSELNVNALELDDSALYLCASRIWGTSGGDEQFFGPGTRLTVL.

This clonotype is called medium-sized based on its frequency. V usage is TRBV19 and J usage is TRBJ2-7; TCRdb returns TRBD2, unconfirmable since there is no DNA. The CDR3 loop spans 13 amino acids. Per germline, CDR1 LNHDA and CDR2 SQIVND (reference sequence). The CDR3 sequence is CASSTSDTGEQYF.